The source of this T cell receptor beta chain is a study of blood T cell repertoires in COVID-19. Study-wide context: In each case, the material was cDNA or gDNA derived from T cells, B-cell-depleted T cells, or PBMCs.

In the authors' methods: The assay estimated nucleated cells by amplifying reference gene primers. Libraries were prepared by immunoSEQ multiplex PCR; TCRdb keeps only in-frame clonotypes and omits some of them. Clone size and the V and J calls come from that table; the DNA yielded D and trimming. The table shows more than 150,000 clones, with over 70% occurring only once. V lost 2 bases to trimming and J lost 8 bases, with 16 bases between them. Looked up from germline, CDR1 is KGHSH and CDR2 is LQKENI. The CDR3 extends over 14 amino acids. This TCR derives from a man between 60 and 75 years old with acute or convalescent COVID-19. Sequenced material: peripheral blood. The chain carries TRBV18 and TRBJ2-7, with a possible D match to TRBD1 (8 bases). CDR3 sequence reads: CASSPETGEGKQYF. In DNA form, the CDR3 reads TGTGCCAGCTCACCAGAGACAGGGGAGGGCAAGCAGTACTTC.